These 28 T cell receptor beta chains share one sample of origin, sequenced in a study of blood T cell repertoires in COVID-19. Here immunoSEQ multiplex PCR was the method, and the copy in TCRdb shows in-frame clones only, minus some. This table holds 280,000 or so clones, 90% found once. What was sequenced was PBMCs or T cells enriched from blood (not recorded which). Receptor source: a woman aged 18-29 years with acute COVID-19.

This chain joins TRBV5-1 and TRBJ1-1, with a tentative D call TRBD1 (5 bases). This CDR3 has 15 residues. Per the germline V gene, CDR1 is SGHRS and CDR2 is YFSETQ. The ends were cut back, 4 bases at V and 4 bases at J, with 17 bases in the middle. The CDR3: CASSPRQGDLTEAFF. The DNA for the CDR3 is TGCGCCAGCAGCCCCCGGCAGGGTGATCTCACTGAAGCTTTCTTT.

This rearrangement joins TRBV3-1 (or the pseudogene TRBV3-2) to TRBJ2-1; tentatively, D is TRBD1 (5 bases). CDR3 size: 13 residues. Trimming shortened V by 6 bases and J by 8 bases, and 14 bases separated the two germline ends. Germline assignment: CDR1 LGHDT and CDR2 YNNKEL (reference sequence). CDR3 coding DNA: TGTGCCAGCAGAGGGGCCGGTCGCGATGAGCAGTTCTTC. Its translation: CASRGAGRDEQFF.

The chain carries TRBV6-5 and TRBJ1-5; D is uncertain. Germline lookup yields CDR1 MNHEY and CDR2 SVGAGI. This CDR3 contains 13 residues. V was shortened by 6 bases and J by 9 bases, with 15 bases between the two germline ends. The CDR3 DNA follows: TGTGCCAGCAGCCCAGATGGAGTTCGGCCCCAGCATTTT. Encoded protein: CASSPDGVRPQHF.

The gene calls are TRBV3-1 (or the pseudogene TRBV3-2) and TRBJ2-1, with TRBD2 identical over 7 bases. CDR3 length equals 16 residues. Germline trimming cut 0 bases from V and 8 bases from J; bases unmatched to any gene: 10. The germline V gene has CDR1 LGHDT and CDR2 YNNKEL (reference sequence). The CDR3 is CASSQDSAGVAHEQFF. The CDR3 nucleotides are TGTGCCAGCAGCCAAGACAGCGCGGGAGTGGCACATGAGCAGTTCTTC.

CDR3 in amino acids: CASSLEGGTNSPLHF. DNA of the CDR3: TGTGCCAGCAGCTTAGAGGGAGGGACTAATTCACCCCTCCACTTT. The chain joins TRBV7-2 to TRBJ1-6, with a tentative D call TRBD1 (5 bases). Germline lookup yields CDR1 SGHTA and CDR2 FQGNSA. The V end was cut by 1 base, the J end by 6 bases, with 10 bases between. The CDR3 length is 15 residues.

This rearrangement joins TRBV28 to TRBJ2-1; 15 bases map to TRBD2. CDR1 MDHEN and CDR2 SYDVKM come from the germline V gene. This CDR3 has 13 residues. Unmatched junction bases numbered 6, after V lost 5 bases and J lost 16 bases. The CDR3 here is CASSEGLAGGVFF. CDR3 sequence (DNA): TGTGCCAGCAGTGAGGGACTAGCGGGAGGTGTCTTCTTC.

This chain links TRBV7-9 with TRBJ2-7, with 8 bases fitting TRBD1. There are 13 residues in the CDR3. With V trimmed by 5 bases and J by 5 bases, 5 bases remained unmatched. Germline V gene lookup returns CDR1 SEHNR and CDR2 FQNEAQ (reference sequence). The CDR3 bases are TGTGCCAGCAGCGCCCCGACAGGGGACGAGCAGTACTTC. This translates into CASSAPTGDEQYF. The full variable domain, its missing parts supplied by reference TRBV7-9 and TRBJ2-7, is DTGVSQNPRHKITKRGQNVTFRCDPISEHNRLYWYRQTLGQGPEFLTYFQNEAQLEKSRLLSDRFSAERPKGSFSTLEIQRTEQGDSAMYLCASSAPTGDEQYFGPGTRLTVT.

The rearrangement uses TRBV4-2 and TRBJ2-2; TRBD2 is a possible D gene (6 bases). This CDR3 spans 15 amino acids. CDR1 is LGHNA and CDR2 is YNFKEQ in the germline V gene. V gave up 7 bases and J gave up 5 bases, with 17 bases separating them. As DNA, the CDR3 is TGTGCCAGCAAGGAACTAACGGGGAGGACCGGGGAGCTGTTTTTT. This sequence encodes CASKELTGRTGELFF.

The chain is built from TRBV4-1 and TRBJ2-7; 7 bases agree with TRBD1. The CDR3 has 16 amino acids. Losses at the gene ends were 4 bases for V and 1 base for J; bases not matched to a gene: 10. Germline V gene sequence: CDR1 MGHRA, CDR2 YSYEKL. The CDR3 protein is CASSPKATGDSYEQYF. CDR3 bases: TGCGCCAGCAGCCCGAAAGCTACAGGGGATTCCTACGAGCAGTACTTC.

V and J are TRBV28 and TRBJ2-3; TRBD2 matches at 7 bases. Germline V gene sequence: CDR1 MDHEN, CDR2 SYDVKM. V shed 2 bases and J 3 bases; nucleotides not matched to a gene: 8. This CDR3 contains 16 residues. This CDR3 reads CASSLRVAGGTDTQYF. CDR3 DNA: TGTGCCAGCAGTTTAAGAGTAGCGGGCGGTACAGATACGCAGTATTTT. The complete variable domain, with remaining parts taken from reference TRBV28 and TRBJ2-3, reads DVKVTQSSRYLVKRTGEKVFLECVQDMDHENMFWYRQDPGLGLRLIYFSYDVKMKEKGDIPEGYSVSREKKERFSLILESASTNQTSMYLCASSLRVAGGTDTQYFGPGTRLTVL.

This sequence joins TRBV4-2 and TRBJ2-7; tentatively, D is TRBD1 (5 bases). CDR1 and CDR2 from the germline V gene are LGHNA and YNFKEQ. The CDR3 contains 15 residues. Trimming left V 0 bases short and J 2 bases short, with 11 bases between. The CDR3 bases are TGTGCCAGCAGCCAAGATTTGCTAGGGGCCTACGAGCAGTACTTC. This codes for CASSQDLLGAYEQYF.

CDR3 nucleotides: TGCGCCAGCAGTAATCCCAGGGGTGCCGGGGAGCTGTTTTTT. It specifies CASSNPRGAGELFF. The chain carries TRBV5-1 and TRBJ2-2, with a tentative D call TRBD1 (6 bases). Trimming pared 5 bases from V and 6 bases from J, leaving 14 bases between. CDR1 SGHRS and CDR2 YFSETQ come from the germline V gene. The CDR3 covers 14 residues.

The CDR3 loop reads CASSQVLGAGYGYTF. DNA of the CDR3: TGTGCCAGCAGCCAAGTTCTGGGGGCTGGGTATGGCTACACCTTC. This chain joins TRBV3-1 (or the pseudogene TRBV3-2) and TRBJ1-2; D might be TRBD1 (6 bases). The CDR3 sequence is 15 residues long. V dropped 1 base and J dropped 5 bases, with 14 bases sitting between them. The V gene's germline CDR1 is LGHDT and CDR2 YNNKEL (reference sequence).

The CDR3 protein is CASSFSRTGLNTEAFF. CDR3 bases: TGTGCCAGCAGTTTCTCGAGGACAGGTTTGAACACTGAAGCTTTCTTT. The chain is built from TRBV28 and TRBJ1-1; TRBD1 matches at 7 bases. This CDR3 spans 16 amino acids. Germline trimming cut 3 bases from V and 0 bases from J; bases unmatched to any gene: 7. Per the germline V gene, CDR1 is MDHEN and CDR2 is SYDVKM. The variable domain in full, completed from reference TRBV28 and TRBJ1-1, reads DVKVTQSSRYLVKRTGEKVFLECVQDMDHENMFWYRQDPGLGLRLIYFSYDVKMKEKGDIPEGYSVSREKKERFSLILESASTNQTSMYLCASSFSRTGLNTEAFFGQGTRLTVV.

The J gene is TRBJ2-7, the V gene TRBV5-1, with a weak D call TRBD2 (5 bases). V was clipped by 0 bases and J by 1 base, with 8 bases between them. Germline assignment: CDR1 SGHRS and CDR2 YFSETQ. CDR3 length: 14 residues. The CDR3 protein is CASSLAAGSYEQYF. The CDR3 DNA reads TGCGCCAGCAGCTTGGCCGCGGGTTCCTACGAGCAGTACTTC.

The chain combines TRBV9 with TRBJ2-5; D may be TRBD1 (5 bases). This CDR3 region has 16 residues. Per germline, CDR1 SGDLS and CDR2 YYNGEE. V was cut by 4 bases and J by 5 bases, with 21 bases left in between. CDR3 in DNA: TGTGCCAGCAGCCCAAGACAGACCTTCCCTTCGGAGACCCAGTACTTC. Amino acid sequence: CASSPRQTFPSETQYF. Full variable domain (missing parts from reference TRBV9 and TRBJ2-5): DSGVTQTPKHLITATGQRVTLRCSPRSGDLSVYWYQQSLDQGLQFLIQYYNGEERAKGNILERFSAQQFPDLHSELNLSSLELGDSALYFCASSPRQTFPSETQYFGPGTRLLVL.

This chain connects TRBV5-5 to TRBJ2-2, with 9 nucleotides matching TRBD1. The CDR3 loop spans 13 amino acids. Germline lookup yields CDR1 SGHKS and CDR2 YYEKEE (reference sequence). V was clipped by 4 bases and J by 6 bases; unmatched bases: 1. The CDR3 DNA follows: TGTGCCAGCAGCCGGACAGGGGCCGGGGAGCTGTTTTTT. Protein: CASSRTGAGELFF.

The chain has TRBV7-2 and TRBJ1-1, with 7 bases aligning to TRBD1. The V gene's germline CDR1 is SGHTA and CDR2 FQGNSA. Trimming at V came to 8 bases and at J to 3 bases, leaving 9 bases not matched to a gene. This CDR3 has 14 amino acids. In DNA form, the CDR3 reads TGTGCCAGCGGAGACAGGGTAGAAGACACTGAAGCTTTCTTT. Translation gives CASGDRVEDTEAFF.

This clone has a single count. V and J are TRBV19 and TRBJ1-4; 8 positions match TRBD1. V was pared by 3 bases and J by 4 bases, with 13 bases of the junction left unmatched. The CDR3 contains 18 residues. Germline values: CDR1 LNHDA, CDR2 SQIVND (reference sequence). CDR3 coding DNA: TGTGCCAGTAGTATCCGACAGGGGCACTTAGCCCGTAATGAAAAACTGTTTTTT. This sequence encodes CASSIRQGHLARNEKLFF.

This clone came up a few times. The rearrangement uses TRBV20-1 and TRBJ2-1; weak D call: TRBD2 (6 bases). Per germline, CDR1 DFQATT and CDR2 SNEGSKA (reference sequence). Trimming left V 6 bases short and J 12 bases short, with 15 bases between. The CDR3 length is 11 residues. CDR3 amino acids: CSASWDLTQFF. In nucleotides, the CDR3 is TGCAGTGCCTCTTGGGACTTAACGCAGTTCTTC.

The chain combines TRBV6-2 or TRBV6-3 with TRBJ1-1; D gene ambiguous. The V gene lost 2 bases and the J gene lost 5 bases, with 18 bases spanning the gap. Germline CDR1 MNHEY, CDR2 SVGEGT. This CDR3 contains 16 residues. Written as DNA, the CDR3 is TGTGCCAGCAGTTACCTTCTCGGCAGGACTCCTACTGAAGCTTTCTTT. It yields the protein CASSYLLGRTPTEAFF.

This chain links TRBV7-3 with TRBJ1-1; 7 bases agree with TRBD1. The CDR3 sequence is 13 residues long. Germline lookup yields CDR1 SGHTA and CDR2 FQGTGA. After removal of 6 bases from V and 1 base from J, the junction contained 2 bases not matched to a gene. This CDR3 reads CASRQGGNTEAFF. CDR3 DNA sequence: TGTGCCAGCAGGCAGGGGGGGAACACTGAAGCTTTCTTT.

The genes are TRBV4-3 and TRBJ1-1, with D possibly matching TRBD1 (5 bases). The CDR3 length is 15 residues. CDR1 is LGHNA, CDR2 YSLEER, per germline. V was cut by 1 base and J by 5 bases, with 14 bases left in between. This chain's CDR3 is CASSQALDRGTEAFF. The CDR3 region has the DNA TGCGCCAGCAGCCAAGCCCTAGATAGGGGAACTGAAGCTTTCTTT.

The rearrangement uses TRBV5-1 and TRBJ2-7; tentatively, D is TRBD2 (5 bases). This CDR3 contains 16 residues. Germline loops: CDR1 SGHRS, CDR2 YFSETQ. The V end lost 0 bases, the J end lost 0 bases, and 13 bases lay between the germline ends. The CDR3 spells CASSLGRTGSSYEQYF. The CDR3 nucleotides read TGCGCCAGCAGCTTGGGAAGGACGGGGAGCTCCTACGAGCAGTACTTC.

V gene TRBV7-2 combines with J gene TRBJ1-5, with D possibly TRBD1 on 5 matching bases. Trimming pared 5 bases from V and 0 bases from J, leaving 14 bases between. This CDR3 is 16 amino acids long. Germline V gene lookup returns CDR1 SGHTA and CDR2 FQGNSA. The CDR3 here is CASSRGGAYSNQPQHF. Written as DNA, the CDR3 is TGTGCCAGCAGCCGGGGGGGAGCCTATAGCAATCAGCCCCAGCATTTT.

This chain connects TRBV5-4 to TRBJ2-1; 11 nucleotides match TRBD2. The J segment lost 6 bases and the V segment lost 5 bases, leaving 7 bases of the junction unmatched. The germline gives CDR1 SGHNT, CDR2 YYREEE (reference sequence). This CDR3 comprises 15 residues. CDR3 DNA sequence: TGTGCCAGCAGGCCCCTAGCGGGAGGTGGCAATGAGCAGTTCTTC. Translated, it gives CASRPLAGGGNEQFF.

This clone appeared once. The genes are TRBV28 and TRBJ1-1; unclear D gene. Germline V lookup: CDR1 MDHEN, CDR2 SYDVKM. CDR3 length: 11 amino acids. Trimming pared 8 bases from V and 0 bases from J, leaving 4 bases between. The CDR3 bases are TGTGCCAGCCAAATGAACACTGAAGCTTTCTTT. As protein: CASQMNTEAFF.

CDR3 region: CATSDSRAGELFF. DNA for the CDR3: TGTGCCACCAGTGACTCCCGGGCCGGGGAGCTGTTTTTT. The chain is built from TRBV24-1 and TRBJ2-2; D ambiguous. The germline V gene encodes CDR1 KGHDR and CDR2 SFDVKD. The CDR3 totals 13 residues. V was shortened by 4 bases and J by 6 bases, with 8 bases between the two germline ends.